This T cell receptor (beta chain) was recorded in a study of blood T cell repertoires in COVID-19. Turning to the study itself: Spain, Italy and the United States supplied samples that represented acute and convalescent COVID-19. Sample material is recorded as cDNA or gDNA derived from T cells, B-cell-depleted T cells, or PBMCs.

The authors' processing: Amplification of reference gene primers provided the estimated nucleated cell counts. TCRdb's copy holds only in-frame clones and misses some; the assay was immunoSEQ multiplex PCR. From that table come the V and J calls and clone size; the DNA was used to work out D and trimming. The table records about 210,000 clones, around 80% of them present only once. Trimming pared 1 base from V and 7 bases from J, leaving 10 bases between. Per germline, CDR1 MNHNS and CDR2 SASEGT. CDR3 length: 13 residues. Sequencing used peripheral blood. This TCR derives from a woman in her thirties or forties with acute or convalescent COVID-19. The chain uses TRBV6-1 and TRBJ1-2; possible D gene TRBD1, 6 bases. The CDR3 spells CASSEDGGGGYTF. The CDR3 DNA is TGTGCCAGCAGTGAAGATGGGGGCGGTGGCTACACCTTC.